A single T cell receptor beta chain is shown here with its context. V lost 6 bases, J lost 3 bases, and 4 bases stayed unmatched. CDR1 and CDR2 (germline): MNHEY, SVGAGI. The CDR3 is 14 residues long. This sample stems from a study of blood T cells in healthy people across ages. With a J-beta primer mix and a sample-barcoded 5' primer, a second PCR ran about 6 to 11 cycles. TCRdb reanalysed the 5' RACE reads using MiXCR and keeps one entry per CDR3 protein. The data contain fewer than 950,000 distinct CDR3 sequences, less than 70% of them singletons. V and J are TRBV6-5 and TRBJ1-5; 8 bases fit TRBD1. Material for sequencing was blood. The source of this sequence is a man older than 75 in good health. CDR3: CASSRTGFNQPQHF. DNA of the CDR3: TGTGCCAGCAGCAGGACAGGGTTCAATCAGCCCCAGCATTTT.